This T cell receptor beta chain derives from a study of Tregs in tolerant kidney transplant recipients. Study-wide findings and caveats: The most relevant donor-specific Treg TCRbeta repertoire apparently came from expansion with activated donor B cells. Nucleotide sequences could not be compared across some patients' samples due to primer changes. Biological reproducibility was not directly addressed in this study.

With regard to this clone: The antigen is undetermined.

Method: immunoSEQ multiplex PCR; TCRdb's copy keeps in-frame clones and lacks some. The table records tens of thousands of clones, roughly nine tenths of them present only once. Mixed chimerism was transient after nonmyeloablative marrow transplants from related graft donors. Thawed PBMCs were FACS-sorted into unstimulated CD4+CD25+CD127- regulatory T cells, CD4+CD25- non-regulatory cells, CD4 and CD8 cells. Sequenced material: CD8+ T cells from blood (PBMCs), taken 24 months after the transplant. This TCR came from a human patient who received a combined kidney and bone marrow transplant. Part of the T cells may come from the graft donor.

CDR3 DNA: TGTGCCAGCAGCTTATTTCCCCCAGGGGAGACCCAGTACTTC. Its translation: CASSLFPPGETQYF. V is TRBV7-9 and J is TRBJ2-5; TRBD1 is a possible D gene (5 bases). This CDR3 region has 14 residues. Germline-derived CDR1 and CDR2 are SEHNR and FQNEAQ (reference sequence). V was trimmed by 2 bases and J by 5 bases, leaving 12 bases between them. The complete variable domain, with remaining parts taken from reference TRBV7-9 and TRBJ2-5, reads DTGVSQNPRHKITKRGQNVTFRCDPISEHNRLYWYRQTLGQGPEFLTYFQNEAQLEKSRLLSDRFSAERPKGSFSTLEIQRTEQGDSAMYLCASSLFPPGETQYFGPGTRLLVL.